This T cell receptor beta chain is drawn from a study of T cells in Graves' hyperthyroidism and ophthalmopathy. Whole-study context: Before any treatment, at initial diagnosis, peripheral blood was collected. Whole-study results and caveats: Blood held most thyroid clonotypes expanded above 0.001 frequency.

The hyperthyroidism patients had all been newly diagnosed, and their disease duration was under 2 months. Their ages ranged from 18 to 65 years. Diagnostic assessment was based on clinical symptoms, serum thyroxine and TRAb, thyroid ultrasound and orbital computed tomography. TCR beta CDR3 regions were amplified from RNA. Carried out on the TCR CDR3, a first-round RT-PCR used the HTBI primer set. MiXCR was run by TCRdb on the multiplex PCR reads, yielding one entry per CDR3 protein. The repertoire consists of hundreds of thousands of distinct CDR3 sequences, with 14% occurring once and the leading ten covering roughly 10%. As regards this clonotype: The antigen is undetermined.

This CDR3 spans 14 amino acids. Trimming stripped 0 bases from V and 8 bases from J, with 14 bases between. Germline lookup yields CDR1 SGHRS and CDR2 YFSETQ. The sequencing sample was made of blood. This chain links TRBV5-1 with TRBJ1-1; D uncertain. The TCR comes from a woman younger than 30 with Graves' hyperthyroidism. CDR3 residues: CASSLVVGSYEAFF. The CDR3 nucleotides read TGCGCCAGCAGCTTGGTGGTGGGATCTTACGAAGCTTTCTTT.